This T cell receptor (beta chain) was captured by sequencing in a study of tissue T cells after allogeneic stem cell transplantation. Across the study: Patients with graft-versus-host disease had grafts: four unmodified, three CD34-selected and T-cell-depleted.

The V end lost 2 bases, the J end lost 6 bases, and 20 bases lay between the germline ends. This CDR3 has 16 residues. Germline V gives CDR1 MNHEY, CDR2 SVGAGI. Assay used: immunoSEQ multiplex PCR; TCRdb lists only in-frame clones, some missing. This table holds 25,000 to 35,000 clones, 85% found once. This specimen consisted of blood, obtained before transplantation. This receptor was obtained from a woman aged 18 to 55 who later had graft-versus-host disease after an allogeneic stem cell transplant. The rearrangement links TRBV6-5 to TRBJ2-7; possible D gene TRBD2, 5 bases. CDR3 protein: CASSYGSYTSRGEQYF. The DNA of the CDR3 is TGTGCCAGCAGTTACGGGAGCTATACCTCCCGGGGCGAGCAGTACTTC.